The present entry profiles one T cell receptor (beta chain) with its context. Its cognate antigen is unknown. Healthy donors had no documented immune events, such as infections, while sampled. Sequenced by immunoSEQ multiplex PCR; TCRdb stores in-frame clones only, minus some. The table records around 84,000 clones, roughly 89% of them present only once. These data originate in a study of identifying expanded T cells in peripheral blood. Study results and caveats: Differentially abundant clones: around 1.2 between replicates, approximately 15 at about two weeks, over 18 at four. Across healthy donors, higher total template counts meant significantly greater approximately two-week count variance.

The CDR3 consists of 16 residues. Per the germline V gene, CDR1 is LNHDA and CDR2 is SQIVND (reference sequence). V lost 5 bases and J lost 4; bases outside the gene matches: 11. The receptor was isolated from a person aged 18 to 70 in good health. Source material: blood. The V gene is TRBV19, the J gene TRBJ2-5, with 9 bases lining up with TRBD1. CDR3 region: CASSALGQGGGETQYF. CDR3 nucleotide sequence: TGTGCCAGTAGTGCTCTGGGACAGGGAGGAGGAGAGACCCAGTACTTC.